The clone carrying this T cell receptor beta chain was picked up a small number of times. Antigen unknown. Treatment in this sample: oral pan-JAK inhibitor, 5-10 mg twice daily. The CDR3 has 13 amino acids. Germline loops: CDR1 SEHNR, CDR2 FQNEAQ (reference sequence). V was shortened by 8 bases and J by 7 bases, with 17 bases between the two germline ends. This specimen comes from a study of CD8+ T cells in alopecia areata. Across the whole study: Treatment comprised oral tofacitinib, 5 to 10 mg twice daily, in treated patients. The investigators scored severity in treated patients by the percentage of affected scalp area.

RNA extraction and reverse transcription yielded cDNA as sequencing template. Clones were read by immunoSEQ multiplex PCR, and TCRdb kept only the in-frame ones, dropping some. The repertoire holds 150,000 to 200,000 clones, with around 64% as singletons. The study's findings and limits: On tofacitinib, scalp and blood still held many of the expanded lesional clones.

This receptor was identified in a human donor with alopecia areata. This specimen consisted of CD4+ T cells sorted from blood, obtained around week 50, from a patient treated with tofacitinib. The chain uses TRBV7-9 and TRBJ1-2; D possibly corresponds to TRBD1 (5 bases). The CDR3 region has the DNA TGTGCCAGCGATCCGGGGGTCAGGCGTGGCTACACCTTC. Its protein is CASDPGVRRGYTF.